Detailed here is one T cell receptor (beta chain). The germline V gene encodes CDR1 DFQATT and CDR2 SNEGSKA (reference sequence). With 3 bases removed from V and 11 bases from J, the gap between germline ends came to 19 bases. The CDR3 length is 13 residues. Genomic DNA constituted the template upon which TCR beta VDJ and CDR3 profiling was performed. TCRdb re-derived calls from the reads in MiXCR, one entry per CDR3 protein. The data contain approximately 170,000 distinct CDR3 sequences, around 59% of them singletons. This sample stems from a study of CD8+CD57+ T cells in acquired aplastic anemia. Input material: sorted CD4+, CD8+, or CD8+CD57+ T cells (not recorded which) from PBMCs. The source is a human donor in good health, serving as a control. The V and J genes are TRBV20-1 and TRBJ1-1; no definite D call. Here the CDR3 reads CSASFGVNTKAFF. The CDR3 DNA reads TGCAGTGCTAGTTTCGGTGTGAACACTAAGGCTTTCTTT.